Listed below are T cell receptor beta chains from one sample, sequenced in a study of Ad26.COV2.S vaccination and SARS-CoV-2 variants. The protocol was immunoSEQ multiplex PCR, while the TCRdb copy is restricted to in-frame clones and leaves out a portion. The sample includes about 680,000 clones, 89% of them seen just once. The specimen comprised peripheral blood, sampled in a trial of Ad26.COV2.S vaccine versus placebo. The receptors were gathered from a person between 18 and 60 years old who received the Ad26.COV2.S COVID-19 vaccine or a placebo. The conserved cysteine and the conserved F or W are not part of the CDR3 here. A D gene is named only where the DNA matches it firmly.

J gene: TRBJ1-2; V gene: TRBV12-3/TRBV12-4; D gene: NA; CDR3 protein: ASSLNYGYT
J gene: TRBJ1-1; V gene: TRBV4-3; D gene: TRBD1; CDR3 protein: ASSQDKGASNTEAF
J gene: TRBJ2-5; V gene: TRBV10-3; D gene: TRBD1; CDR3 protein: AIRGQDWETQY
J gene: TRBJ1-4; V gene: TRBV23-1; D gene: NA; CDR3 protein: ASRQGGGEKLF
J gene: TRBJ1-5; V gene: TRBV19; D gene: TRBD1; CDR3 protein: ASPTGVDQPQH
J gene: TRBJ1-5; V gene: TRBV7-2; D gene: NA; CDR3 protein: ASSSRTGGQPQH
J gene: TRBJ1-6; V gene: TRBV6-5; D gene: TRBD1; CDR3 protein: ASRGTANSPLH
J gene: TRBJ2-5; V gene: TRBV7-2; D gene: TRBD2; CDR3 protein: ASSPGLAGETQY
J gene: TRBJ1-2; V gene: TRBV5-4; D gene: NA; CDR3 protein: ASSPDRNYGYT
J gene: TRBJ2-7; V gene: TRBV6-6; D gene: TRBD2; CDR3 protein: ASNSSGSIYEQY
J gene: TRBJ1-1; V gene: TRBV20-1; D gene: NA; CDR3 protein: SASWDTEAF
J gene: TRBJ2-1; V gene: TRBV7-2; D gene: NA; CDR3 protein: ASKIGFGDEQF
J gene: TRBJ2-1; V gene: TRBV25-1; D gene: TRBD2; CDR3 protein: ASCGTGGEGQNEQF
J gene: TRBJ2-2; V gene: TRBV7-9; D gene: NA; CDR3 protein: ASSFGQAANTGELF
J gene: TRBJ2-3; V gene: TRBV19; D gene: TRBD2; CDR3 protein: ASSITSGFTDTQY
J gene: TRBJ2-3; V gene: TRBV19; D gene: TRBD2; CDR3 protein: ASSTVGSSGRAFADTQY
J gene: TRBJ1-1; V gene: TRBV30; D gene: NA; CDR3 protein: AWGGNTEAF
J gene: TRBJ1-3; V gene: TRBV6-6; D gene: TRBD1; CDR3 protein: ASSPQGPTGNTIY
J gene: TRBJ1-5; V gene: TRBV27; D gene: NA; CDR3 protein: ASSLWGNQPQH
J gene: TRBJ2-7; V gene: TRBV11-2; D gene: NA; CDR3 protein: ASSLEGRLYEQY
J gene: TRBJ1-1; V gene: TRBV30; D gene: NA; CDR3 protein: AWVGSEAF
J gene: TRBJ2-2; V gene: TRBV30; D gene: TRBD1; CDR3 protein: AWSPPPGGGTGELF
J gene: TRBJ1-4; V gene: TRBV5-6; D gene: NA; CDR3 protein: ASSYMGSEKLF
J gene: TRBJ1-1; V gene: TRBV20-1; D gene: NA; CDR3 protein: SVTGNTEAF